Listed below are T cell receptor beta chains from one sample, sequenced in a study of blood T cell repertoires in COVID-19. Here immunoSEQ multiplex PCR was the method, and the copy in TCRdb shows in-frame clones only, minus some. Of around 250,000 clones listed, roughly nine tenths were seen once; the top ten hold 1% to 1.5%. Sequencing was done on a sample of PBMCs or T cells enriched from blood (not recorded which). The receptors stem from a human donor in a cohort exposed to, infected with or recovered from COVID-19 (not recorded which). The donor label of this sample is uncertain. CDR3s include the opening cysteine and the closing phenylalanine or tryptophan. A D gene is named only where the DNA matches it firmly. Part of the rows lack a size; the others show once, few, many or a class for expanded clones.

V gene	D gene	J gene	clone size	CDR3 DNA	CDR3 protein
TRBV7-8	NA	TRBJ1-1	NA	TGTGCCAGCAGCTCGATTACCGACAGGCTGAACACTGAAGCTTTCTTT	CASSSITDRLNTEAFF
TRBV29-1	NA	TRBJ1-5	NA	TGCAGCGTTGTAATCCAGCCCCAGCATTTT	CSVVIQPQHF
TRBV4-1	TRBD2	TRBJ2-3	NA	TGCGCCAGCAGCCCGGGGGGGCCCACCTCCACAGATACGCAGTATTTT	CASSPGGPTSTDTQYF
TRBV29-1	NA	TRBJ1-4	once	TGCAGCGCATCGACAGAACTGAATGAAAAACTGTTTTTT	CSASTELNEKLFF
TRBV7-2	NA	TRBJ2-7	NA	TGTGCCAGCAGCTTACAGGTCTCCTACGAGCAGTACTTC	CASSLQVSYEQYF
TRBV29-1	NA	TRBJ1-2	once	TGCAGCGTTGCGGGGGGTCGAGCTGGCTACACCTTC	CSVAGGRAGYTF
TRBV7-3	TRBD1	TRBJ1-3	once	TGTGCCAGCAGCTCCTTGGACAGGGGAAACACCATATATTTT	CASSSLDRGNTIYF
TRBV29-1	TRBD1	TRBJ2-1	NA	TGCAGCGCCGGTCTGGGACAGGGGGCGGGCGAGCAGTTCTTC	CSAGLGQGAGEQFF
TRBV6-4	TRBD1	TRBJ1-6	NA	TGTGCCAGCAGTGACTCACTTACAGGGGTGGGCTATAATTCACCCCTCCACTTT	CASSDSLTGVGYNSPLHF
TRBV27	NA	TRBJ1-4	NA	TGTGCCAGCAAAGTACAGGGCTCGGCTGAAAAACTGTTTTTT	CASKVQGSAEKLFF
TRBV5-5	NA	TRBJ1-1	NA	TGTGCCAGCAGCTTAATGGGGCCAGGATTGAACACTGAAGCTTTCTTT	CASSLMGPGLNTEAFF
TRBV3-1/TRBV3-2	TRBD1	TRBJ1-1	NA	TGTGCCAGCAGCCGAATCTACAGGGGCACTGAAGCTTTCTTT	CASSRIYRGTEAFF
TRBV18	NA	TRBJ1-2	NA	TGTGCCAGCTCACCACGACAGGATGATGGCTACACCTTC	CASSPRQDDGYTF
TRBV5-5	TRBD1	TRBJ2-3	NA	TGTGCCAGCAGCTTTGGACAGGGAGCAGATACGCAGTATTTT	CASSFGQGADTQYF
TRBV21-1	NA	TRBJ1-3	NA	TGTGCCAGCAGCAAAGATGGGGGGGCGAAAGGAAACACCATATATTTT	CASSKDGGAKGNTIYF
TRBV4-1	NA	TRBJ1-5	once	TGCGCCAGCAGCTTCAGGGCCGCTCAGCCCCAGCATTTT	CASSFRAAQPQHF
TRBV30	NA	TRBJ1-2	few	TGTGCCTGGAGTGTACTAGGGTTCGGGAACTATGGCTACACCTTC	CAWSVLGFGNYGYTF
TRBV29-1	TRBD2	TRBJ2-7	NA	TGCAGCGTTGACGGGGGGGGCGCCTCCTACGAGCAGTACTTC	CSVDGGGASYEQYF
TRBV10-3	NA	TRBJ1-3	NA	TGTGCCATCAGTGAGGGGGAGGGAAACACCATATATTTT	CAISEGEGNTIYF
TRBV29-1	NA	TRBJ2-1	NA	TGCAGCGTCCTTGGACAGTACAATGAGCAGTTCTTC	CSVLGQYNEQFF
TRBV7-2	TRBD1	TRBJ1-5	NA	TGTGCCAGCCGACAGGGGTTCAATCAGCCCCAGCATTTT	CASRQGFNQPQHF
TRBV2	NA	TRBJ2-7	NA	TGTGCCAGCAGGGGCGCGCGGGGTTCCTCCTACGAGCAGTACTTC	CASRGARGSSYEQYF
TRBV3-1/TRBV3-2	NA	TRBJ1-2	NA	TGTGCCAGCAGCCAAGAGGGGAGGGTTGACTATGGCTACACCTTC	CASSQEGRVDYGYTF
TRBV19	NA	TRBJ1-1	NA	TGTGCCAGTAGTATGGAGCGGGCGGGGGAGGCTTTCTTT	CASSMERAGEAFF
TRBV29-1	NA	TRBJ1-5	once	TGCAGCGTTGGCCAGGGGAGCAATCAGCCCCAGCATTTT	CSVGQGSNQPQHF
TRBV9	TRBD1	TRBJ2-7	NA	TGTGCCAGCAGCGGGACAGGGGGCAGGATCGAGCAGTACTTC	CASSGTGGRIEQYF
TRBV30	NA	TRBJ1-1	NA	TGTGCCTGGAGTACTGGGCCAAACACTGAAGCTTTCTTT	CAWSTGPNTEAFF
TRBV12-3/TRBV12-4	NA	TRBJ1-3	NA	TGTGCCAGCAGTGGCAGGTCCCCAACCATATATTTT	CASSGRSPTIYF
TRBV29-1	NA	TRBJ2-3	once	TGCAGCGCTCAGAAAGGGGACACAGATACGCAGTATTTT	CSAQKGDTDTQYF
TRBV6-5	TRBD1	TRBJ2-7	NA	TGTGCCAGCAGTCCACAGGGGGCGTCTACCTACGAGCAGTACTTC	CASSPQGASTYEQYF
TRBV9	TRBD1	TRBJ1-1	few	TGTGCCAGCAGCGTAGATTCGACAGGGAGCACTGAAGCTTTCTTT	CASSVDSTGSTEAFF
TRBV27	NA	TRBJ2-7	NA	TGTGCCAGCAGTTTATTACCAGGGATCTCTAACGAGCAGTACTTC	CASSLLPGISNEQYF
TRBV5-1	NA	TRBJ1-2	NA	TGCGCCAGCAGCTGGGAGTCAGACTATGGCTACACCTTC	CASSWESDYGYTF
TRBV19	TRBD1	TRBJ1-4	NA	TGTGCCAGTAAGAGACAGGGGGAGGAAAAACTGTTTTTT	CASKRQGEEKLFF
TRBV4-1	TRBD1	TRBJ1-1	once	TGCGCCAGCAGCCCCTTCCCGACAGGGAGGAGAACTGAAGCTTTCTTT	CASSPFPTGRRTEAFF
TRBV6-6	TRBD1	TRBJ1-5	NA	TGTGCCAGCAGCCGAAACCCACAGGGGGCAAATCAGCCCCAGCATTTT	CASSRNPQGANQPQHF
TRBV5-4	NA	TRBJ2-7	few	TGTGCCAGCAGCTTGCGGGGCTCCTACGAGCAGTACTTC	CASSLRGSYEQYF
TRBV3-1/TRBV3-2	TRBD2	TRBJ2-1	once	TGTGCCAGCAGCCAAGAAACAGCGGGGGGACCGACGGGCAATGAGCAGTTCTTC	CASSQETAGGPTGNEQFF
TRBV6-4	NA	TRBJ2-1	NA	TGTGCCAGCAGTGAAACTATAGGCCCGCTCGGCACCAATGAGCAGTTCTTC	CASSETIGPLGTNEQFF
TRBV27	NA	TRBJ1-6	NA	TGTGCCAGAGCACAGGGCCTTCACTATAATTCACCCCTCCACTTT	CARAQGLHYNSPLHF
TRBV18	NA	TRBJ1-4	NA	TGTGCCAGCCACAGGGCAACTAATGAAAAACTGTTTTTT	CASHRATNEKLFF
TRBV6-5	NA	TRBJ1-4	NA	TGTGCCAGCAGTTACTCACGGGGAGCGCTGTTTTTT	CASSYSRGALFF
TRBV3-1/TRBV3-2	NA	TRBJ1-6	NA	TGTGCCAGCAGCCCCGGGACTACGGGTTCACCCCTCCACTTT	CASSPGTTGSPLHF
TRBV4-3	TRBD1	TRBJ2-7	NA	TGCGCCAGCAGCTACGGGACAGGGCGCTCCTACGAGCAGTACTTC	CASSYGTGRSYEQYF
TRBV9	NA	TRBJ1-2	NA	TGTGCCAGCAGCGTAGGGGCAGGAGGCTACACCTTC	CASSVGAGGYTF
TRBV5-1	TRBD1	TRBJ2-7	NA	TGCGCCAGCAGCCCTGGACAGGAAGGTGTCTACGAGCAGTACTTC	CASSPGQEGVYEQYF
TRBV19	TRBD1	TRBJ2-6	once	TGTGCCAGTAGTCCAGGGGGAGTATCTGGGGCCAACGTCCTGACTTTC	CASSPGGVSGANVLTF
TRBV5-6	TRBD1	TRBJ1-5	NA	TGTGCCAGCAGCTTCAGACAGGGTGGACAGCCCCAGCATTTT	CASSFRQGGQPQHF
TRBV7-2	TRBD1	TRBJ1-1	NA	TGTGCCAGCAGCGCTCATCAGGGGGGTACTGAAGCTTTCTTT	CASSAHQGGTEAFF
TRBV6-4	TRBD1	TRBJ1-2	NA	TGTGCCAGCAGGGCCGGGACAGGGGAGGCCTATGGCTACACCTTC	CASRAGTGEAYGYTF
TRBV30	NA	TRBJ1-6	once	TGTGCCTGGAGTGTAGAAAGGGGAGGTTCACCCCTCCACTTT	CAWSVERGGSPLHF
TRBV24-1	TRBD1	TRBJ2-1	NA	TGTGCCACCTCGGGACAGGGTGACGATGAGCAGTTCTTC	CATSGQGDDEQFF
TRBV18	NA	TRBJ1-1	NA	TGTGCCAGCTCACCCCAAGGGGAGGCAAACACTGAAGCTTTCTTT	CASSPQGEANTEAFF
TRBV15	NA	TRBJ1-5	once	TGTGCCACCAGCGTAGGGGATGGGAATCAGCCCCAGCATTTT	CATSVGDGNQPQHF
TRBV30	NA	TRBJ1-1	NA	TGTGCCTGTCCCCGCGGCACTGAAGCTTTCTTT	CACPRGTEAFF